The 18 T cell receptor beta chains listed next were all sequenced from one sample in a study of blood T cell repertoires in COVID-19. Profiling relied on immunoSEQ multiplex PCR, and the TCRdb table lists in-frame clones only, not all of them. The sample holds approximately 230,000 clones, about 80% seen once. Input material: PBMCs or T cells enriched from blood (not recorded which). Every receptor here comes from a man aged 35 to 55 who had recovered from COVID-19.

The sample holds a few counts of this clone. CDR3 DNA: TGTGCCAGCAGCATAGCGGGGACCTACAATGAGCAGTTCTTC. Its protein is CASSIAGTYNEQFF. The chain couples TRBV5-5 to TRBJ2-1; 8 bases align to TRBD2. CDR1 SGHKS and CDR2 YYEKEE come from the germline V gene (reference sequence). The CDR3 extends over 14 amino acids. Losses at the gene ends were 4 bases for V and 2 bases for J; bases not matched to a gene: 2.

This clone was detected only once. This chain connects TRBV29-1 to TRBJ1-2; D uncertain. The germline V gene encodes CDR1 SQVTM and CDR2 ANQGSEA. This CDR3 spans 14 amino acids. V was trimmed by 3 bases and J by 4 bases, leaving 15 bases between them. The CDR3, as DNA: TGCAGCGTTGATCTGTACGCTCCGGGCTATGGCTACACCTTC. This sequence encodes CSVDLYAPGYGYTF.

The chain is built from TRBV19 and TRBJ2-1, with D possibly being TRBD2 (5 bases). Germline V CDR1 and CDR2: LNHDA, SQIVND (reference sequence). This CDR3 region has 13 residues. With 4 bases removed from V and 7 bases from J, the gap between germline ends came to 11 bases. The CDR3 DNA reads TGTGCCAGTAGTACACTCGGGGTGAATGAGCAGTTCTTC. It is translated as CASSTLGVNEQFF.

This chain links TRBV28 with TRBJ1-2, with D unresolved. V lost 4 bases to trimming and J lost 2 bases, with 5 bases between them. The CDR3 runs 12 residues. Germline V gives CDR1 MDHEN, CDR2 SYDVKM. The CDR3 spells CASSWQNYGYTF. Here the CDR3 DNA reads TGTGCCAGCAGTTGGCAGAACTATGGCTACACCTTC.

J is TRBJ1-2 and V is TRBV19, with D uncertain. This CDR3 has 14 residues. V gave up 1 base and J gave up 5 bases, with 11 bases separating them. Per germline, CDR1 LNHDA and CDR2 SQIVND (reference sequence). The CDR3 DNA reads as TGTGCCAGTAGTATAGCCCAGAATCAATATGGCTACACCTTC. This translates into CASSIAQNQYGYTF.

The V gene is TRBV9, the J gene TRBJ2-1; 8 bases fit TRBD2. CDR1 and CDR2 from the germline V gene are SGDLS and YYNGEE. Losses at the gene ends were 0 bases for V and 7 bases for J; bases not matched to a gene: 6. The CDR3 runs to 15 residues. The CDR3 nucleotides are TGTGCCAGCAGCGTAGTAGGGTCGGGAGGGAATGAGCAGTTCTTC. Protein: CASSVVGSGGNEQFF.

V gene TRBV4-3 combines with J gene TRBJ2-7; the match to TRBD1 covers 9 bases. V trimming: 4 bases; J trimming: 2 bases; junction bases outside the gene matches: 12. Germline CDR1 is LGHNA and CDR2 is YSLEER. The CDR3 has 17 residues. The CDR3, as DNA: TGCGCCAGCAGCCCAGCGGTGGGGGGGACAGGGACCTACGAGCAGTACTTC. Translating it yields CASSPAVGGTGTYEQYF.

This clone was seen a single time. This chain connects TRBV7-9 to TRBJ1-4; D is possibly TRBD1 (6 bases). There are 15 residues in the CDR3. Trimming took 6 bases from V and 5 from J, leaving 16 bases between them. CDR1 is SEHNR, CDR2 FQNEAQ, per germline (reference sequence). In DNA form, the CDR3 reads TGTGCCAGCAGGCCAAGAGGGGGAGAGAATGAAAAACTGTTTTTT. Protein: CASRPRGGENEKLFF.

The chain recombines TRBV19 with TRBJ1-3, with D unresolved. V gave up 4 bases and J gave up 4 bases, with 14 bases separating them. The CDR3 runs 15 residues. Germline values: CDR1 LNHDA, CDR2 SQIVND (reference sequence). CDR3 nucleotides: TGTGCCAGTAGTAGGAACCGGGATTTCGGAAACACCATATATTTT. It encodes CASSRNRDFGNTIYF.

The CDR3 loop is CASSLDSSLIIEAFF. The CDR3 DNA sequence: TGTGCCAGCAGCTTAGACAGTTCCCTTATAATTGAAGCTTTCTTT. V and J are TRBV7-2 and TRBJ1-1; no definite D call. The ends were cut back, 1 base at V and 7 bases at J, with 16 bases in the middle. This CDR3 has 15 amino acids. CDR1 and CDR2 from the germline V gene are SGHTA and FQGNSA. The full variable domain, in which reference TRBV7-2 and TRBJ1-1 provide the parts outside the CDR3, is GAGVSQSPSNKVTEKGKDVELRCDPISGHTALYWYRQSLGQGLEFLIYFQGNSAPDKSGLPSDRFSAERTGGSVSTLTIQRTQQEDSAVYLCASSLDSSLIIEAFFGQGTRLTVV.

This clone has only one observation. The chain links TRBV13 to TRBJ2-1, with D perhaps matching TRBD2 (5 bases). The V end lost 6 bases, the J end lost 8 bases, and 11 bases lay between the germline ends. Per germline, CDR1 PRHDT and CDR2 FYEKMQ (reference sequence). The CDR3 loop spans 12 amino acids. The CDR3 DNA sequence: TGTGCCAGCAGAAAACTAGGCGATGAGCAGTTCTTC. It translates to CASRKLGDEQFF. Complete variable domain (other parts from reference TRBV13 and TRBJ2-1): AAGVIQSPRHLIKEKRETATLKCYPIPRHDTVYWYQQGPGQDPQFLISFYEKMQSDKGSIPDRFSAQQFSDYHSELNMSSLELGDSALYFCASRKLGDEQFFGPGTRLTVL.

V gene TRBV29-1 combines with J gene TRBJ2-4; no definite D call. Germline-derived CDR1 and CDR2 are SQVTM and ANQGSEA. V was trimmed by 4 bases and J by 2 bases, leaving 9 bases between them. The CDR3 is 13 amino acids. This CDR3 is CSVAAVSKNIQYF. CDR3 DNA: TGCAGCGTTGCCGCGGTGTCCAAAAACATTCAGTACTTC. Drawing the rest from reference TRBV29-1 and TRBJ2-4, the complete variable domain is SAVISQKPSRDICQRGTSLTIQCQVDSQVTMMFWYRQQPGQSLTLIATANQGSEATYESGFVIDKFPISRPNLTFSTLTVSNMSPEDSSIYLCSVAAVSKNIQYFGAGTRLSVL.

The chain is built from TRBV6-2 or TRBV6-3 and TRBJ2-5; 7 positions match TRBD2. V was pared by 5 bases and J by 9 bases, with 3 bases of the junction left unmatched. Looked up from germline, CDR1 is MNHEY and CDR2 is SVGEGT. The CDR3 extends over 11 amino acids. The CDR3 is CASSGGRAQYF. The DNA for the CDR3 is TGTGCCAGCAGTGGGGGGAGGGCCCAGTACTTC.

The chain is built from TRBV25-1 and TRBJ2-5; D ambiguous. The CDR3 extends over 15 amino acids. The germline CDR1 and CDR2 sequences are MGHDK and SYGVNS. V dropped 1 base and J dropped 0 bases, with 9 bases sitting between them. CDR3 DNA sequence: TGTGCCAGCAGTGAATTTTACAGCAACCAAGAGACCCAGTACTTC. Protein: CASSEFYSNQETQYF.

This clone was seen once. The gene calls are TRBV5-4 and TRBJ1-1, with a possible D match to TRBD1 (6 bases). Trimming took off 5 bases at V and 9 bases at J, with 20 bases between the two ends. CDR1 SGHNT and CDR2 YYREEE come from the germline V gene (reference sequence). CDR3 length equals 14 residues. The CDR3 spells CASRQGGAPGQAFF. DNA of the CDR3: TGTGCCAGCAGACAGGGAGGGGCCCCGGGACAAGCTTTCTTT.

This chain links TRBV30 with TRBJ2-3; 8 nucleotides agree with TRBD2. Trimming cost V 3 bases and J 1 base; bases outside gene matches: 6. The CDR3 loop spans 15 amino acids. CDR1 GTSNPN and CDR2 SVGIG come from the germline V gene (reference sequence). The CDR3 DNA reads as TGTGCCTGGAGCGTAGCGGGACCTGGCACAGATACGCAGTATTTT. It yields the protein CAWSVAGPGTDTQYF.

J is TRBJ2-7 and V is TRBV6-2 or TRBV6-3; D unclear. The germline CDR1 and CDR2 sequences are MNHEY and SVGEGT. Between the trimmed V and J ends, which lost 5 bases and 2 bases, there was a span of 10 bases. CDR3 length equals 13 residues. CDR3 protein: CASSPARTYEQYF. In nucleotides, the CDR3 is TGTGCCAGCAGTCCCGCCAGGACCTACGAGCAGTACTTC.

This rearrangement joins TRBV5-1 to TRBJ2-3; a weak D match, TRBD2 (5 bases). The V end lost 8 bases, the J end lost 2 bases, and 18 bases lay between the germline ends. Germline V gene lookup returns CDR1 SGHRS and CDR2 YFSETQ. CDR3 length: 15 amino acids. The CDR3 DNA reads as TGCGCCAGTTACCTCCGGGATTCCGACACAGATACGCAGTATTTT. This translates into CASYLRDSDTDTQYF.